This TCR beta chain came from a study of cytomegalovirus exposure and HLA in healthy donors. Whole-study context: Previous work identified 90 million to 130 million unique TCR beta sequences from around 200 million T cells. Within the Caucasian-associated ancestry cluster were around four fifths of the 398 genotyped donors. Overall study findings and caveats: In a later analysis, most CMV-associated TCR beta chains appeared HLA-restricted. TRBV6-2, TRBV6-3 and some other V segments were unresolvable in 87-base-pair reads.

The primer mix had 60 Vbeta and 13 Jbeta primers. The data were produced by immunoSEQ multiplex PCR, yet TCRdb's version contains in-frame clones alone and is incomplete. The sample has 130,000 to 150,000 clones; 80% to 90% are singletons. Concerning this clone itself: The antigen remains unidentified.

In germline, CDR1 is MGHRA, CDR2 YSYEKL. CDR3 size: 15 residues. V trimming: 7 bases; J trimming: 8 bases; junction bases outside the gene matches: 7. This chain links TRBV4-1 with TRBJ2-1, with TRBD2 matching over 14 bases. Sequencing was carried out using PBMCs. This receptor was identified in a woman between 40 and 55 years old in good health and CMV-seropositive. The CDR3 loop reads CASIPTSGRDHEQFF. In DNA, the CDR3 is TGCGCCAGCATCCCGACTAGCGGGAGGGACCATGAGCAGTTCTTC.